This TCR beta chain was sequenced during a study of blood T cell repertoires in COVID-19. Study in general: Material from acute and convalescent COVID-19 was sourced from the United States, Italy and Spain. The analysed material was cDNA or gDNA that came from T cells, B-cell-depleted T cells, or PBMCs.

Repertoires were generated with immunoSEQ multiplex PCR, while TCRdb's copy carries only in-frame clones and drops some. The sample contains about 68,000 clones, 84% of which appear only once. The CDR3 sequence is 14 residues long. Deletions cut 4 bases from V and 2 bases from J, with 10 bases between. Germline loops: CDR1 LGHNA, CDR2 YSLEER. This receptor was taken from a man aged 50 to 60 with active COVID-19. V gene TRBV4-3 combines with J gene TRBJ2-3; D is undetermined. Sequencing used peripheral blood. CDR3 loop: CASSRSALTDTQYF. For the CDR3, the DNA is TGCGCCAGCAGCCGGAGCGCCCTCACAGATACGCAGTATTTT.